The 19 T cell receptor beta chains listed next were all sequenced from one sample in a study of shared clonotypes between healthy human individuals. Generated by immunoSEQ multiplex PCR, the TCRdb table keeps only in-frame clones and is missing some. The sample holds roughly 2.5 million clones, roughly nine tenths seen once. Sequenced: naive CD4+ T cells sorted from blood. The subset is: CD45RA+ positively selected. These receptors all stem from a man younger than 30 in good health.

In DNA, the CDR3 is TGTGCTCCGGGGCCGAACACTGAAGCTTTCTTT. Translation: CAPGPNTEAFF. The V and J genes are TRBV7-9 and TRBJ1-1, with D maybe TRBD1 (5 bases). CDR1 SEHNR and CDR2 FQNEAQ come from the germline V gene (reference sequence). CDR3 length: 11 amino acids. The variable domain in full, completed from reference TRBV7-9 and TRBJ1-1, reads DTGVSQNPRHKITKRGQNVTFRCDPISEHNRLYWYRQTLGQGPEFLTYFQNEAQLEKSRLLSDRFSAERPKGSFSTLEIQRTEQGDSAMYLCAPGPNTEAFFGQGTRLTVV.

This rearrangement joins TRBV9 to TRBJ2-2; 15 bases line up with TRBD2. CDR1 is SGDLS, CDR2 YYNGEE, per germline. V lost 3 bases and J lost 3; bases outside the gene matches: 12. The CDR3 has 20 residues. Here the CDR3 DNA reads TGTGCCAGCAGCGCCACAGCAGGGACTAGCGGGAGGAAGGACACCGGGGAGCTGTTTTTT. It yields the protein CASSATAGTSGRKDTGELFF. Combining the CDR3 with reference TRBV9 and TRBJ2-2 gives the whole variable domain DSGVTQTPKHLITATGQRVTLRCSPRSGDLSVYWYQQSLDQGLQFLIQYYNGEERAKGNILERFSAQQFPDLHSELNLSSLELGDSALYFCASSATAGTSGRKDTGELFFGEGSRLTVL.

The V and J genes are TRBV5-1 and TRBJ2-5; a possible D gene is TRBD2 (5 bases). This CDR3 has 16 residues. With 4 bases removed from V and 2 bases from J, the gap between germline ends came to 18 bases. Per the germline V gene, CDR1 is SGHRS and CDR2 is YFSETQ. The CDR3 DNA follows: TGCGCCAGCAGCGTTGGACTTGGACGGACGCAAGAGACCCAGTACTTC. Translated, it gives CASSVGLGRTQETQYF.

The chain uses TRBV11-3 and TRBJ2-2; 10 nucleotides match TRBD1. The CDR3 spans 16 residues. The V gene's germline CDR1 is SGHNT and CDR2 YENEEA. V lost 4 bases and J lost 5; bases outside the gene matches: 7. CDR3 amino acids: CASSSSDRGETGELFF. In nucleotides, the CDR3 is TGTGCCAGCAGCTCCTCGGACAGGGGGGAAACCGGGGAGCTGTTTTTT.

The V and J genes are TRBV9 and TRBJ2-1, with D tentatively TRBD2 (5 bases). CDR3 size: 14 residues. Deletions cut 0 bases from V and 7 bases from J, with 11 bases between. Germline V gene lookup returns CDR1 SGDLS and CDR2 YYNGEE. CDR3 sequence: CASSVGESVNEQFF. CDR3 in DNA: TGTGCCAGCAGCGTAGGGGAGTCGGTAAATGAGCAGTTCTTC.

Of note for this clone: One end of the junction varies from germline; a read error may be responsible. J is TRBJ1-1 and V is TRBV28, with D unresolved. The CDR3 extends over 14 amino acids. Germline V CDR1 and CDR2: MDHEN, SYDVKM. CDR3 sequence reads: CASSGLGMNTEAFF. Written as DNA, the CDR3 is TGTGCCAGCAGCGGTCTGGGGATGAATACTGAAGCTTTCTTT.

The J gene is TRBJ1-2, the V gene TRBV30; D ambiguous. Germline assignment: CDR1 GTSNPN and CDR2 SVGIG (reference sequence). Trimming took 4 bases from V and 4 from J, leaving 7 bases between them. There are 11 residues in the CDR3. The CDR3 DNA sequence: TGTGCCTGGAACGGCGGCTATGGCTACACCTTC. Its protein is CAWNGGYGYTF.

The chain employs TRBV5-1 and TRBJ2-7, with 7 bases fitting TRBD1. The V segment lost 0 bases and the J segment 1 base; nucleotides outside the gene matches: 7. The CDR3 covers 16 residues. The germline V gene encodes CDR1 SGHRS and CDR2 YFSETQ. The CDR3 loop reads CASSLDGQGVSYEQYF. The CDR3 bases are TGCGCCAGCAGCTTGGACGGGCAGGGGGTTTCCTACGAGCAGTACTTC.

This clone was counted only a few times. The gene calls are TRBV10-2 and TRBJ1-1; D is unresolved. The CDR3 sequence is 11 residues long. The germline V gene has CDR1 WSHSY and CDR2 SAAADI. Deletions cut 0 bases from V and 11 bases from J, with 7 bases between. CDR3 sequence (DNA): TGCGCCAGCAGTGAGTCTCTGTCCGCTTTCTTT. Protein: CASSESLSAFF.

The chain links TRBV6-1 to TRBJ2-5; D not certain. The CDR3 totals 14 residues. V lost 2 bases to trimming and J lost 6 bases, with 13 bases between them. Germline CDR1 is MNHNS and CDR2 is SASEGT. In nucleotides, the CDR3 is TGTGCCAGCAGTGAATCGTGGGCAGCGCAGACCCAGTACTTC. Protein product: CASSESWAAQTQYF.

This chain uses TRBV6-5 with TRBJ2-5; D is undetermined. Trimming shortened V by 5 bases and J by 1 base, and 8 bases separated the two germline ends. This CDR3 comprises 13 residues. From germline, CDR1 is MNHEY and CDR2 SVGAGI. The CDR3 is CASSIGIQETQYF. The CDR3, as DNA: TGTGCCAGCAGTATCGGCATCCAAGAGACCCAGTACTTC.

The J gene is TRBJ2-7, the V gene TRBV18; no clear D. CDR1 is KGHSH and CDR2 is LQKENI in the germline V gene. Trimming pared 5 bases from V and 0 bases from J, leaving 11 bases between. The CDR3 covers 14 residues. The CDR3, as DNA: TGTGCCAGCTCATCCGGACGGATCTCCTACGAGCAGTACTTC. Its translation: CASSSGRISYEQYF.

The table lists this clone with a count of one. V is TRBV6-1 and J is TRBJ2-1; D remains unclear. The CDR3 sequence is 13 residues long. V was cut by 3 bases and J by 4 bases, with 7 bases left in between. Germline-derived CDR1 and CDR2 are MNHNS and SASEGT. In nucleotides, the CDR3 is TGTGCCAGCAGTGACCAGCTTTACAATGAGCAGTTCTTC. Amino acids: CASSDQLYNEQFF.

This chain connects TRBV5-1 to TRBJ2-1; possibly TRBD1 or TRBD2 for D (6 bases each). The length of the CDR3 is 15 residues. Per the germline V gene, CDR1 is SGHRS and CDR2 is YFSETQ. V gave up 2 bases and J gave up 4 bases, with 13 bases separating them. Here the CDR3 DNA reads TGCGCCAGCAGCTTCGGGGGCCCCCAATACAATGAGCAGTTCTTC. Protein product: CASSFGGPQYNEQFF.

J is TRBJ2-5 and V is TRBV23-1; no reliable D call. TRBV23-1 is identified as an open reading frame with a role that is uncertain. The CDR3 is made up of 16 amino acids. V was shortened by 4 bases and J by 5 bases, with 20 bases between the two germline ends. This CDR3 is CASSLWECPLGETQYF. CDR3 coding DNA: TGCGCCAGCAGTCTGTGGGAATGTCCCTTGGGGGAGACCCAGTACTTC.

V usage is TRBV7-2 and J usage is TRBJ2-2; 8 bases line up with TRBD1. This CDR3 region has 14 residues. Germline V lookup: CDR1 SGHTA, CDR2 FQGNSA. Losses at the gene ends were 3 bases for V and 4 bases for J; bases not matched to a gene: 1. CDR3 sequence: CASSFTGGTGELFF. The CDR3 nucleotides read TGTGCCAGCAGCTTCACAGGGGGCACCGGGGAGCTGTTTTTT.

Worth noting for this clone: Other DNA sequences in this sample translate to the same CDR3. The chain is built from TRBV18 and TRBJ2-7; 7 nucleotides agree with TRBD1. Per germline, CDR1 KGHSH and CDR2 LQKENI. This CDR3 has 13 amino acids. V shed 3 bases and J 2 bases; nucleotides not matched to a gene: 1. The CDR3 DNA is TGTGCCAGCTCACCGACAGGGACCTACGAGCAGTACTTC. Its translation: CASSPTGTYEQYF.

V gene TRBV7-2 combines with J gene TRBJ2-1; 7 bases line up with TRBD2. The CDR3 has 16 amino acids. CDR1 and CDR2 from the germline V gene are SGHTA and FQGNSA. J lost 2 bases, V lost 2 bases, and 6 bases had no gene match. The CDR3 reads CASSLRRGWTYNEQFF. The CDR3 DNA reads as TGTGCCAGCAGCTTAAGGCGGGGGTGGACCTACAATGAGCAGTTCTTC.

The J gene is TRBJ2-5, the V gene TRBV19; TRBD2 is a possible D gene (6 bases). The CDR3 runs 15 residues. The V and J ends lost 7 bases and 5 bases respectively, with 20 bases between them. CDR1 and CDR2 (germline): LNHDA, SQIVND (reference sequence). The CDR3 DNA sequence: TGTGCCAGTACACCATGGGCTAGCGCAGATGAGACCCAGTACTTC. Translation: CASTPWASADETQYF.